This entry lists 30 T cell receptor beta chains sequenced from one sample in a study of T cells in localized non-small cell lung cancer. Sequencing used immunoSEQ multiplex PCR; TCRdb keeps in-frame clones, though not all of them. Of around 26,000 clones listed, about 91% are singletons. The sequences come from peripheral blood, collected before any cancer treatment. Every receptor here comes from a female donor of 60 years or more with stage II squamous cell lung carcinoma.

This clone has more than one count but fewer than ten. The V gene is TRBV7-9, the J gene TRBJ2-7, with D possibly matching TRBD1 (6 bases). The germline gives CDR1 SEHNR, CDR2 FQNEAQ (reference sequence). Deletions cut 2 bases from V and 3 bases from J, with 8 bases between. The CDR3 consists of 13 residues. CDR3 DNA sequence: TGTGCCAGCAGCTTATCAGGGGACTACGAGCAGTACTTC. It codes for CASSLSGDYEQYF.

This clone was seen only once. The J gene is TRBJ2-3, the V gene TRBV5-1; no reliable D call. This CDR3 region has 13 residues. From germline, CDR1 is SGHRS and CDR2 YFSETQ. Trimming stripped 0 bases from V and 2 bases from J, with 4 bases between. The DNA for the CDR3 is TGCGCCAGCAGCTTGGGTCCCACAGATACGCAGTATTTT. It specifies CASSLGPTDTQYF.

The V call is TRBV28, the J call TRBJ1-2; no firm D call. Trimming removed 7 bases at V and 5 bases at J, with 17 bases between. The CDR3 contains 14 residues. Germline V CDR1 and CDR2: MDHEN, SYDVKM. The chain's CDR3 is CASTPGGGPYGYTF. DNA for the CDR3: TGTGCCAGCACCCCAGGAGGAGGCCCATATGGCTACACCTTC.

The gene calls are TRBV25-1 and TRBJ1-2, with D maybe TRBD1 (6 bases). The germline V gene encodes CDR1 MGHDK and CDR2 SYGVNS. The CDR3 has 15 amino acids. V lost 6 bases and J 4 bases, leaving 18 bases between the germline ends. Here the CDR3 reads CASSLGGAGGYGYTF. The DNA for the CDR3 is TGTGCCAGCAGCCTAGGGGGGGCGGGCGGCTATGGCTACACCTTC.

The chain combines TRBV27 with TRBJ1-5; TRBD1 is a possible D gene (6 bases). V gave up 6 bases and J gave up 2 bases, with 14 bases separating them. From germline, CDR1 is MNHEY and CDR2 SMNVEV (reference sequence). The CDR3 is made up of 15 amino acids. CDR3 sequence (DNA): TGTGCCAGCAGCCCAGAACAGGGAGGCAATCAGCCCCAGCATTTT. The encoded protein is CASSPEQGGNQPQHF.

CDR3 sequence: CSARRSYEQYF. In nucleotides, the CDR3 is TGCAGTGCCCGCAGAAGCTACGAGCAGTACTTC. The V call is TRBV20-1, the J call TRBJ2-7; D ambiguous. The CDR3 has 11 residues. V was pared by 6 bases and J by 3 bases, with 9 bases between. Germline CDR1 and CDR2: DFQATT and SNEGSKA (reference sequence).

V is TRBV7-2 and J is TRBJ1-2, with D possibly TRBD1 on 5 matching bases. The CDR3 totals 15 residues. V gave up 6 bases and J gave up 1 base, with 15 bases separating them. Germline loops: CDR1 SGHTA, CDR2 FQGNSA. This chain's CDR3 is CASRIERGSNYGYTF. The DNA for the CDR3 is TGTGCCAGCAGGATAGAAAGGGGTAGTAACTATGGCTACACCTTC. The complete variable domain, with remaining parts taken from reference TRBV7-2 and TRBJ1-2, reads GAGVSQSPSNKVTEKGKDVELRCDPISGHTALYWYRQSLGQGLEFLIYFQGNSAPDKSGLPSDRFSAERTGGSVSTLTIQRTQQEDSAVYLCASRIERGSNYGYTFGSGTRLTVV.

The chain recombines TRBV5-1 with TRBJ1-4, with a weak D call TRBD1 (5 bases). This CDR3 has 16 amino acids. Germline V gene lookup returns CDR1 SGHRS and CDR2 YFSETQ. Trimming removed 5 bases from V and 8 bases from J, with 22 bases in between. This chain's CDR3 is CASSHPFGAGVEKLFF. Here the CDR3 DNA reads TGCGCCAGCAGTCATCCGTTTGGGGCAGGAGTCGAAAAACTGTTTTTT.

The chain is built from TRBV7-8 and TRBJ1-2, with 9 bases matching TRBD1. The CDR3 loop spans 15 amino acids. With 5 bases clipped from V and 9 bases from J, the junction kept 13 bases outside the gene matches. The V gene's germline CDR1 is SGHVS and CDR2 FQNEAQ. The CDR3 sequence is CASSPRQGGGRSYTF. CDR3 nucleotides: TGTGCCAGCAGCCCCCGACAGGGGGGAGGAAGGAGCTACACCTTC.

This chain uses TRBV7-2 with TRBJ2-7, with D possibly TRBD2 on 6 matching bases. This CDR3 region has 14 residues. V shed 5 bases and J shed 2 bases, with 13 bases lying between them. Germline CDR1 and CDR2: SGHTA and FQGNSA. CDR3 nucleotides: TGTGCCAGCAGCCCAGGGACTCTTACCTACGAGCAGTACTTC. It codes for CASSPGTLTYEQYF.

This chain links TRBV6-5 with TRBJ1-5; 7 bases match TRBD1. CDR1 MNHEY and CDR2 SVGAGI come from the germline V gene. The CDR3 length is 13 residues. V was pared by 4 bases and J by 4 bases, with 1 base of the junction left unmatched. CDR3 DNA: TGTGCCAGCAGTTTCAGGGGGAATCAGCCCCAGCATTTT. As protein: CASSFRGNQPQHF.

This clone was observed a single time. This chain links TRBV2 with TRBJ1-3; weak D call: TRBD1 (6 bases). The CDR3 length is 16 residues. Per germline, CDR1 SNHLY and CDR2 FYNNEI. Between the trimmed V and J ends, which lost 4 bases and 2 bases, there was a span of 15 bases. This CDR3 reads CASSALQGFTGNTIYF. The CDR3 DNA reads as TGTGCCAGCAGTGCGTTACAGGGATTTACTGGAAACACCATATATTTT.

The chain couples TRBV5-1 to TRBJ1-1; a possible D gene is TRBD1 (5 bases). Trimming took off 4 bases at V and 7 bases at J, with 20 bases between the two ends. The CDR3 is 15 residues long. CDR1 is SGHRS, CDR2 YFSETQ, per germline. DNA for the CDR3: TGCGCCAGCAGCAACGCACCAGGGAGAGAGGGTGAAGCTTTCTTT. Its protein is CASSNAPGREGEAFF.

This chain links TRBV5-1 with TRBJ2-2; D unresolved. Germline CDR1 is SGHRS and CDR2 is YFSETQ. V shed 0 bases and J shed 6 bases, with 12 bases lying between them. CDR3 size: 15 residues. CDR3 residues: CASSLAVVGPGELFF. CDR3 nucleotide sequence: TGCGCCAGCAGCTTGGCCGTTGTGGGTCCCGGGGAGCTGTTTTTT.

The chain uses TRBV15 and TRBJ2-2, with D possibly being TRBD1 (6 bases). V dropped 3 bases and J dropped 5 bases, with 10 bases sitting between them. The CDR3 covers 14 residues. Germline V gives CDR1 LNHNV, CDR2 YYDKDF (reference sequence). CDR3 coding DNA: TGTGCCACCAGCAGGACAGGCCAAACCGGGGAGCTGTTTTTT. This gives the protein CATSRTGQTGELFF.

The chain combines TRBV5-6 with TRBJ2-5; 7 nucleotides match TRBD2. This CDR3 is 16 amino acids long. Germline-derived CDR1 and CDR2 are SGHDT and YYEEEE. Losses at the gene ends were 0 bases for V and 0 bases for J; bases not matched to a gene: 5. CDR3 bases: TGTGCCAGCAGCTTGGTCGCGGGAGCGAACCAAGAGACCCAGTACTTC. This codes for CASSLVAGANQETQYF. The whole variable domain, filled in from reference TRBV5-6 and TRBJ2-5, reads DAGVTQSPTHLIKTRGQQVTLRCSPKSGHDTVSWYQQALGQGPQFIFQYYEEEERQRGNFPDRFSGHQFPNYSSELNVNALLLGDSALYLCASSLVAGANQETQYFGPGTRLLVL.

This clone was seen only a few times. The rearrangement uses TRBV6-5 and TRBJ2-3; possibly TRBD1 or TRBD2 for D (6 bases each). This CDR3 spans 15 amino acids. Germline CDR1 and CDR2: MNHEY and SVGAGI. V gave up 8 bases and J gave up 6 bases, with 21 bases separating them. The CDR3 DNA sequence: TGTGCCAGCCGGGCCCTCTTCGGGGGCCGGGATACGCAGTATTTT. This gives the protein CASRALFGGRDTQYF.

The J gene is TRBJ2-7, the V gene TRBV21-1. TRBV21-1 is classified as a pseudogene. CDR3 length: 13 amino acids. The DNA for the CDR3 is TGTGCCAGCAGCAATTTTCGGCCCTACGAGCAGTACTTC. This sequence encodes CASSNFRPYEQYF.

The V call is TRBV28, the J call TRBJ2-5; 8 bases line up with TRBD2. J gave up 10 bases and V 7 bases, and 11 bases lay outside the gene matches. Germline CDR1 is MDHEN and CDR2 is SYDVKM. CDR3 size: 13 residues. CDR3 sequence (DNA): TGTGCCAGCACCCCGGGGCCGGGGGGGAACCAGTACTTC. Amino acid sequence: CASTPGPGGNQYF.

This clone was counted once. This sequence joins TRBV5-6 and TRBJ2-2, with D unclear. CDR3 length: 18 amino acids. Trimming left V 0 bases short and J 7 bases short, with 22 bases between. Germline CDR1 and CDR2: SGHDT and YYEEEE. The CDR3 loop reads CASSLGIRPGWLGGELFF. Written as DNA, the CDR3 is TGTGCCAGCAGCTTGGGGATCAGGCCAGGATGGTTAGGCGGGGAGCTGTTTTTT. Full variable domain (remainder filled in from reference TRBV5-6 and TRBJ2-2): DAGVTQSPTHLIKTRGQQVTLRCSPKSGHDTVSWYQQALGQGPQFIFQYYEEEERQRGNFPDRFSGHQFPNYSSELNVNALLLGDSALYLCASSLGIRPGWLGGELFFGEGSRLTVL.

This clone was detected only once. The chain combines TRBV28 with TRBJ1-5; D not resolved. Trimming took off 3 bases at V and 5 bases at J, with 11 bases between the two ends. The CDR3 consists of 14 residues. CDR1 and CDR2 (germline): MDHEN, SYDVKM. The CDR3 nucleotides read TGTGCCAGCAGTTTTCGTCCCGGAGATCAGCCCCAGCATTTT. Its translation is CASSFRPGDQPQHF.

V is TRBV2 and J is TRBJ1-1; 7 positions agree with TRBD1. The CDR3 sequence is 14 residues long. Germline loops: CDR1 SNHLY, CDR2 FYNNEI. V dropped 6 bases and J dropped 1; count of bases not matched to a gene: 5. The CDR3 DNA is TGTGCCAGCAGCCTTGGGACAGCGAACACTGAAGCTTTCTTT. It codes for CASSLGTANTEAFF.

This chain joins TRBV9 and TRBJ1-2; TRBD1 aligns across 8 bases. Germline CDR1 SGDLS, CDR2 YYNGEE. V lost 3 bases to trimming and J lost 4 bases; unmatched junction nucleotides: 2. CDR3 length equals 13 residues. CDR3 DNA sequence: TGTGCCAGCAGCGCAGGGGGCAGCTATGGCTACACCTTC. Protein: CASSAGGSYGYTF.

This rearrangement joins TRBV12-5 to TRBJ2-3; possibly TRBD1 for D (7 bases). The V gene's germline CDR1 is LGHNT and CDR2 FRNRAP. V dropped 2 bases and J dropped 2 bases, with 20 bases sitting between them. The CDR3 extends over 18 amino acids. In DNA form, the CDR3 reads TGTGCTAGTGGTTTGTCGCTGAAGGAGGGGGCTTACACAGATACGCAGTATTTT. It is translated as CASGLSLKEGAYTDTQYF.

This chain uses TRBV4-1 with TRBJ1-3, with unresolved D. This CDR3 spans 16 amino acids. Germline-derived CDR1 and CDR2 are MGHRA and YSYEKL. The ends were cut back, 0 bases at V and 0 bases at J, with 9 bases in the middle. The CDR3 DNA follows: TGCGCCAGCAGCCAAGACGCGGGTTACTCTGGAAACACCATATATTTT. It codes for CASSQDAGYSGNTIYF.

J is TRBJ1-2 and V is TRBV5-6; 10 bases fit TRBD1. The CDR3 contains 17 residues. The germline gives CDR1 SGHDT, CDR2 YYEEEE. J gave up 8 bases and V 0 bases, and 13 bases lay outside the gene matches. The CDR3: CASSLEGTGVYAGGYTF. In DNA form, the CDR3 reads TGTGCCAGCAGCTTGGAAGGGACAGGGGTTTATGCAGGAGGCTACACCTTC.

This clone was detected only once. Compared with germline, one end of the junction differs, possibly owing to a read error. The genes are TRBV5-4 and TRBJ2-5; D is undetermined. CDR3 length equals 18 residues. The germline V gene has CDR1 SGHNT and CDR2 YYREEE (reference sequence). The CDR3 sequence is CASSLGMSPSGLQETQYF. Here the CDR3 DNA reads TGTGCCAGCAGTTTGGGGATGAGCCCATCGGGTTTGCAAGAGACCCAGTACTTC.

This chain connects TRBV7-2 to TRBJ1-3; D is perhaps TRBD1 (5 bases). Deletions cut 5 bases from V and 3 bases from J, with 11 bases between. CDR3 length: 14 amino acids. CDR1 and CDR2 from the germline V gene are SGHTA and FQGNSA. CDR3 loop: CASSATGRGNTIYF. The CDR3 DNA reads TGTGCCAGCAGCGCCACAGGTCGTGGAAACACCATATATTTT.

This clone was seen just once. In the same sample, other DNA sequences code for this CDR3. This sequence joins TRBV18 and TRBJ1-5; TRBD1 matches at 9 bases. The CDR3 has 15 amino acids. In germline, CDR1 is KGHSH, CDR2 LQKENI. The trim removed 6 bases at V and 4 bases at J, leaving 7 bases unmatched. The CDR3, as DNA: TGTGCCAGCTCCCCGGACAGGGGCGGGAATCAGCCCCAGCATTTT. This codes for CASSPDRGGNQPQHF.

This rearrangement joins TRBV9 to TRBJ2-5; 8 bases match TRBD2. This CDR3 is 16 amino acids long. Germline lookup yields CDR1 SGDLS and CDR2 YYNGEE. Trimming at V came to 1 base and at J to 1 base, leaving 6 bases not matched to a gene. The CDR3 DNA reads as TGTGCCAGCAGCGTACAGTCGGGAGGGCCCCAAGAGACCCAGTACTTC. It encodes CASSVQSGGPQETQYF.